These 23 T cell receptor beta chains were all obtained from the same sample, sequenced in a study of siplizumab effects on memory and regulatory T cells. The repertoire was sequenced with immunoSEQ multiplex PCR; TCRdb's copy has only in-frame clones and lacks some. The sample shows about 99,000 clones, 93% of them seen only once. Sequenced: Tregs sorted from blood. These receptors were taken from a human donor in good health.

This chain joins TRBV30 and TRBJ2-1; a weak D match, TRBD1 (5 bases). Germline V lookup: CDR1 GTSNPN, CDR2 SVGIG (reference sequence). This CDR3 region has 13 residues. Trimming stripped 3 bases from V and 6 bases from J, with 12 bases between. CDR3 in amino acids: CAWRETGSNEQFF. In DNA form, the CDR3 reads TGTGCCTGGAGAGAAACAGGTTCCAATGAGCAGTTCTTC.

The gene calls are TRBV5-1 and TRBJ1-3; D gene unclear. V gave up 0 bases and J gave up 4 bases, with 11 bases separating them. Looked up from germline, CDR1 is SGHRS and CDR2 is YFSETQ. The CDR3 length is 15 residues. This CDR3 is CASSLGVKTGNTIYF. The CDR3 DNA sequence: TGCGCCAGCAGCTTGGGAGTCAAGACGGGAAACACCATATATTTT.

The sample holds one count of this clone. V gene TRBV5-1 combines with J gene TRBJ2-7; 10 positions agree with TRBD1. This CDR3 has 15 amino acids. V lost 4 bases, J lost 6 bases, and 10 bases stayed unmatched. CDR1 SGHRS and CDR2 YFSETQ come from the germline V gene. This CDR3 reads CASSQGQGTMGEQYF. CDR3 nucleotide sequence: TGCGCCAGCAGCCAGGGACAGGGGACCATGGGCGAGCAGTACTTC.

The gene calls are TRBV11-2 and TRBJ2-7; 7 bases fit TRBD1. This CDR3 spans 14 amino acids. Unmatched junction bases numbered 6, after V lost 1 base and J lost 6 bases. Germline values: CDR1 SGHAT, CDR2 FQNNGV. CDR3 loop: CASSLATTGVEQYF. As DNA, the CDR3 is TGTGCCAGCAGCTTAGCTACTACAGGGGTCGAGCAGTACTTC.

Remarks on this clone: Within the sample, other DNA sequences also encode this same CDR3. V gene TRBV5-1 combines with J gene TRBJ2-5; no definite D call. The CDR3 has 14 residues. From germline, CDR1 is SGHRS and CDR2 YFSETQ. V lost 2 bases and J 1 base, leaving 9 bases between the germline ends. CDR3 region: CASSFGTAQETQYF. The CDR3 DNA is TGCGCCAGCAGCTTCGGCACAGCCCAAGAGACCCAGTACTTC.

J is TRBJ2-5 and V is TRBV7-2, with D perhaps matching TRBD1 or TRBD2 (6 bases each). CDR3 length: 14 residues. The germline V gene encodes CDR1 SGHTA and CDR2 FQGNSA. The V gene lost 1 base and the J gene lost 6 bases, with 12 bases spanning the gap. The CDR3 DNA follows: TGTGCCAGCAGCTTAGTTTCGGGGGCCCAGACCCAGTACTTC. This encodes CASSLVSGAQTQYF.

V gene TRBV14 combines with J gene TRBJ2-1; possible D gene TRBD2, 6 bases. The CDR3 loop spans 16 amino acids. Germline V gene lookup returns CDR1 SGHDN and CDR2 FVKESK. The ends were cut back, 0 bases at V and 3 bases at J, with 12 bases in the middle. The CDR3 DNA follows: TGTGCCAGCAGCCAAGATGGGAGCGGGCGCTACAATGAGCAGTTCTTC. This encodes CASSQDGSGRYNEQFF. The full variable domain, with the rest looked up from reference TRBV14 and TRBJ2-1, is EAGVTQFPSHSVIEKGQTVTLRCDPISGHDNLYWYRRVMGKEIKFLLHFVKESKQDESGMPNNRFLAERTGGTYSTLKVQPAELEDSGVYFCASSQDGSGRYNEQFFGPGTRLTVL.

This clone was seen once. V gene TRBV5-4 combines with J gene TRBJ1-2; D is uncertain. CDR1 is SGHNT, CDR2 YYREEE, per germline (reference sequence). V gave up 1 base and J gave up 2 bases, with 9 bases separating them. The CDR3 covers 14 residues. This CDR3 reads CASSLNVLNYGYTF. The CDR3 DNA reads TGTGCCAGCAGCTTGAACGTTCTCAACTATGGCTACACCTTC.

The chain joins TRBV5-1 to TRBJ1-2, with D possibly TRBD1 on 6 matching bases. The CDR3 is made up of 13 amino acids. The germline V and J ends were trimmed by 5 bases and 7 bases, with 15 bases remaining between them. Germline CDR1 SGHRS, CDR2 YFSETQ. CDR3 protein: CASRSNRDGGYTF. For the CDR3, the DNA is TGCGCCAGCAGAAGCAACAGGGACGGTGGCTACACCTTC.

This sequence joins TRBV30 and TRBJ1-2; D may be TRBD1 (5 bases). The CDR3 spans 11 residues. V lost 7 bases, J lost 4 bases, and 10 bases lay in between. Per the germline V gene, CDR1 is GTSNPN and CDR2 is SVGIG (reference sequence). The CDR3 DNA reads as TGTGCCTTAAGGGGAGCCTATGGCTACACCTTC. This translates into CALRGAYGYTF.

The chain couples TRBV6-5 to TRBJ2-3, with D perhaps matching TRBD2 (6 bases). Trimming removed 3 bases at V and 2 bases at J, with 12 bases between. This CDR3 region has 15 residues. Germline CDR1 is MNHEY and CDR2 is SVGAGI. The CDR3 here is CASSYKRGNTDTQYF. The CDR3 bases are TGTGCCAGCAGTTATAAACGGGGGAACACAGATACGCAGTATTTT.

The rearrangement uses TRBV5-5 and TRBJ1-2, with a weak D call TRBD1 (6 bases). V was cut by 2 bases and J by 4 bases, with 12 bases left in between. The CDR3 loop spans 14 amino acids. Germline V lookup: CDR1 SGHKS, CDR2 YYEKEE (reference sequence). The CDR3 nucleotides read TGTGCCAGCAGCTTAGAACAGGGCGTCTATGGCTACACCTTC. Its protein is CASSLEQGVYGYTF. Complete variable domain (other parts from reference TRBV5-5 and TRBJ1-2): DAGVTQSPTHLIKTRGQQVTLRCSPISGHKSVSWYQQVLGQGPQFIFQYYEKEERGRGNFPDRFSARQFPNYSSELNVNALLLGDSALYLCASSLEQGVYGYTFGSGTRLTVV.

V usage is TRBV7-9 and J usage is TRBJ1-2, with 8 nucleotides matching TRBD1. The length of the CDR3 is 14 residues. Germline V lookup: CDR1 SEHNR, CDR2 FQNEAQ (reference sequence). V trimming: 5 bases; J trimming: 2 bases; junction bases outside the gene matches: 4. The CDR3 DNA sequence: TGTGCCAGCAGCCCAGGGGGCGTAAACTATGGCTACACCTTC. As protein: CASSPGGVNYGYTF.

The CDR3 nucleotides are TGCAGCGTAACCGGGACAGGGGATTACTATGGCTACACCTTC. It yields the protein CSVTGTGDYYGYTF. This chain joins TRBV29-1 and TRBJ1-2; 10 nucleotides match TRBD1. Germline CDR1 SQVTM, CDR2 ANQGSEA. The CDR3 has 14 amino acids. The junction had 7 bases not matched to a gene; V was cut back by 6 bases and J by 3 bases.

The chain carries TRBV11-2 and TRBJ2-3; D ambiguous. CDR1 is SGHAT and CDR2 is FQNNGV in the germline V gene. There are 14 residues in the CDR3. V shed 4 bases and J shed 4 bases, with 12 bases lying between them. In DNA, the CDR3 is TGTGCCAGCAGCTATCTAGGTGCGGCAGATACGCAGTATTTT. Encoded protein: CASSYLGAADTQYF.

CDR3: CASSPTGQQNTGELFF. The CDR3 DNA is TGTGCCAGCAGCCCTACTGGACAGCAAAACACCGGGGAGCTGTTTTTT. The chain is built from TRBV7-3 and TRBJ2-2; D is possibly TRBD1 (6 bases). Trimming pared 5 bases from V and 2 bases from J, leaving 15 bases between. The CDR3 has 16 amino acids. Germline lookup yields CDR1 SGHTA and CDR2 FQGTGA. Full variable domain (remainder filled in from reference TRBV7-3 and TRBJ2-2): GAGVSQTPSNKVTEKGKYVELRCDPISGHTALYWYRQSLGQGPEFLIYFQGTGAADDSGLPNDRFFAVRPEGSVSTLKIQRTERGDSAVYLCASSPTGQQNTGELFFGEGSRLTVL.

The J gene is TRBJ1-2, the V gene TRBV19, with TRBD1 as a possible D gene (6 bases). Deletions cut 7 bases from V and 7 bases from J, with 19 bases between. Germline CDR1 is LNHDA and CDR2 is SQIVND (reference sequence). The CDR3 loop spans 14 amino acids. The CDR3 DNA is TGTGCCAGTAACTACAGGGAGGGGAGGAGTGGCTACACCTTC. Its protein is CASNYREGRSGYTF. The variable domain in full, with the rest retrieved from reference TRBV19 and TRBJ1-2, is DGGITQSPKYLFRKEGQNVTLSCEQNLNHDAMYWYRQDPGQGLRLIYYSQIVNDFQKGDIAEGYSVSREKKESFPLTVTSAQKNPTAFYLCASNYREGRSGYTFGSGTRLTVV.

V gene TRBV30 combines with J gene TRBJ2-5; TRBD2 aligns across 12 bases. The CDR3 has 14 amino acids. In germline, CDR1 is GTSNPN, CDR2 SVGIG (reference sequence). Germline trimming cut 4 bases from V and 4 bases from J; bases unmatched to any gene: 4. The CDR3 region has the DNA TGTGCCTGGAACCCGGGACTAGCGGGAGAGACCCAGTACTTC. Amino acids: CAWNPGLAGETQYF. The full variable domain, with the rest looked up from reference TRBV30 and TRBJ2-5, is SQTIHQWPATLVQPVGSPLSLECTVEGTSNPNLYWYRQAAGRGLQLLFYSVGIGQISSEVPQNLSASRPQDRQFILSSKKLLLSDSGFYLCAWNPGLAGETQYFGPGTRLLVL.

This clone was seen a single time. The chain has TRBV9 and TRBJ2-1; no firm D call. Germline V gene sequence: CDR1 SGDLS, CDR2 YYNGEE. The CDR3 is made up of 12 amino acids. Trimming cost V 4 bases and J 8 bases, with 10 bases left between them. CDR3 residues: CASSPSKDEQFF. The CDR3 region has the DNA TGTGCCAGCAGCCCTTCGAAGGATGAGCAGTTCTTC.

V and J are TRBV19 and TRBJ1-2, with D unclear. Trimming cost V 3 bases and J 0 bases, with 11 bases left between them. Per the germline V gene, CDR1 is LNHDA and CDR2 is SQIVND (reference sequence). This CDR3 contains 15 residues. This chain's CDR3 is CASSMEGRANYGYTF. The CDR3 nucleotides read TGTGCCAGTAGTATGGAGGGAAGGGCTAACTATGGCTACACCTTC.

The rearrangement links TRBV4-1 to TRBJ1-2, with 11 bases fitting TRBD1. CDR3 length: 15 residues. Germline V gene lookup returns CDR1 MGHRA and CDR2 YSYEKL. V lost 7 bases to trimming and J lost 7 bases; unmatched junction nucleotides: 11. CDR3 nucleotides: TGCGCCAGCAACTCCCGAGGACAGGGGGCAGGTGGCTACACCTTC. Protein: CASNSRGQGAGGYTF.

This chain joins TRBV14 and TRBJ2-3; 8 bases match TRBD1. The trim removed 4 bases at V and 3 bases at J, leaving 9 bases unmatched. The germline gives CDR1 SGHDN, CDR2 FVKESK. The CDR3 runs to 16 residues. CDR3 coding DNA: TGTGCCAGCAGCCGGGCCCGACAGGGGCTGACAGATACGCAGTATTTT. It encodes CASSRARQGLTDTQYF.

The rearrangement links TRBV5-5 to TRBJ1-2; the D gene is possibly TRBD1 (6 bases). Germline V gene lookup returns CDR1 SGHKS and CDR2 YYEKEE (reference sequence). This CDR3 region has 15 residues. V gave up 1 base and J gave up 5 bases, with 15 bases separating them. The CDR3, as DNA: TGTGCCAGCAGCTTGTCCGGGGGGCGGAGGTATGGCTACACCTTC. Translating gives CASSLSGGRRYGYTF.